This TCR beta chain appears in the sequencing data of a study of cytomegalovirus exposure and HLA in healthy donors. Repertoires were generated with immunoSEQ multiplex PCR, while TCRdb's copy carries only in-frame clones and drops some. The table has fewer than 85,000 clones, around 96% seen once. The donors formed part of the roughly 110-subject validation cohort, distinct from the roughly 660-subject first cohort. The CDR3 has 17 amino acids. The V end lost 3 bases, the J end lost 0 bases, and 15 bases lay between the germline ends. Germline loops: CDR1 MGHDK, CDR2 SYGVNS. The chain has TRBV25-1 and TRBJ2-1, with D possibly TRBD2 on 6 matching bases. The sample taken for sequencing was PBMCs. This receptor was identified in a woman younger than 35 in good health and CMV-seronegative. CDR3 nucleotides: TGTGCCAGCAGTGACGACGGGAGCATCAGCTCCTACAATGAGCAGTTCTTC. This sequence encodes CASSDDGSISSYNEQFF.